This T cell receptor beta chain was identified during a study of blood T cell repertoires in COVID-19. About the study: Acute-phase and convalescent COVID-19 samples originated in the United States, Italy and Spain.

Study processing details: Nucleated cell number was recorded as an estimate derived from reference gene primer amplification. Some clones are missing from TCRdb's copy, which holds only in-frame ones; the method was immunoSEQ multiplex PCR. That table furnishes V, J and clone size, whereas the DNA furnished D and trimming. The sample includes just under 150,000 clones, roughly 87% of them seen just once. This TCR derives from a human donor in a cohort sampled during active COVID-19. Input material: peripheral blood.

CDR3 bases: TGTGCCTGGGAGGAGGACAGGGAGAATGGCTACACCTTC. It specifies CAWEEDRENGYTF. J is TRBJ1-2 and V is TRBV30, with 8 bases matching TRBD1. Germline V lookup: CDR1 GTSNPN, CDR2 SVGIG (reference sequence). The CDR3 loop spans 13 amino acids. With 5 bases clipped from V and 6 bases from J, the junction kept 8 bases outside the gene matches.